The 19 T cell receptor beta chains reported below all come from one sample, sequenced in a study of OX40 agonist ivuxolimab in advanced cancers. TCRdb's copy holds only in-frame clones and misses some; the assay was immunoSEQ multiplex PCR. The table includes around 19,000 clones, about four fifths detected once. The source was CD4+ or CD8+ T cells sorted from blood, collected in a trial of the OX40 agonist ivuxolimab. Receptors were obtained from an adult with an advanced solid tumor such as melanoma, head and neck, liver or kidney cancer.

The genes are TRBV15 and TRBJ2-7; 8 nucleotides match TRBD2. The trim removed 9 bases at V and 3 bases at J, leaving 7 bases unmatched. In germline, CDR1 is LNHNV, CDR2 YYDKDF (reference sequence). The CDR3 sequence is 13 residues long. The CDR3 DNA follows: TGTGCCACTGGCGGGGGGTTTTACTACGAGCAGTACTTC. Amino acids: CATGGGFYYEQYF.

The chain uses TRBV28 and TRBJ2-4; unclear D gene. CDR1 and CDR2 from the germline V gene are MDHEN and SYDVKM. This CDR3 has 13 residues. Trimming removed 2 bases from V and 1 base from J, with 3 bases in between. DNA of the CDR3: TGTGCCAGCAGTTTAAGGGCCAAAAACATTCAGTACTTC. Translation gives CASSLRAKNIQYF. Supplemented by reference TRBV28 and TRBJ2-4, the full variable domain reads DVKVTQSSRYLVKRTGEKVFLECVQDMDHENMFWYRQDPGLGLRLIYFSYDVKMKEKGDIPEGYSVSREKKERFSLILESASTNQTSMYLCASSLRAKNIQYFGAGTRLSVL.

The gene calls are TRBV15 and TRBJ2-7, with D possibly TRBD2 on 5 matching bases. The CDR3 consists of 13 residues. In germline, CDR1 is LNHNV, CDR2 YYDKDF (reference sequence). V was shortened by 5 bases and J by 2 bases, with 10 bases between the two germline ends. The CDR3: CATSARRAYEQYF. In DNA form, the CDR3 reads TGTGCCACCAGCGCAAGGCGGGCCTACGAGCAGTACTTC.

This chain links TRBV2 with TRBJ2-7, with 12 positions matching TRBD2. V was clipped by 6 bases and J by 0 bases; unmatched bases: 9. The CDR3 runs to 17 residues. Germline V lookup: CDR1 SNHLY, CDR2 FYNNEI. The CDR3 spells CASRVPGLAGVSYEQYF. The CDR3 DNA sequence: TGTGCCAGCAGGGTACCGGGACTAGCGGGTGTCTCCTACGAGCAGTACTTC.

This chain connects TRBV4-2 to TRBJ2-5; tentatively, D is TRBD1 (7 bases). The V and J ends lost 3 bases and 5 bases respectively, with 13 bases between them. This CDR3 is 14 amino acids long. Per germline, CDR1 LGHNA and CDR2 YNFKEQ. CDR3 coding DNA: TGTGCCAGCAGCCACTCAGGGGGGATCGAGACCCAGTACTTC. Translated, it gives CASSHSGGIETQYF.

The chain has TRBV11-3 and TRBJ2-2, with D tentatively TRBD1 (5 bases). Trimming took 5 bases from V and 5 from J, leaving 6 bases between them. CDR1 and CDR2 from the germline V gene are SGHNT and YENEEA. CDR3 length: 12 amino acids. CDR3 nucleotides: TGTGCCAGCAGCCAGGGAACCGGGGAGCTGTTTTTT. This encodes CASSQGTGELFF. The variable domain in full, with the rest retrieved from reference TRBV11-3 and TRBJ2-2, is EAGVVQSPRYKIIEKKQPVAFWCNPISGHNTLYWYLQNLGQGPELLIRYENEEAVDDSQLPKDRFSAERLKGVDSTLKIQPAELGDSAVYLCASSQGTGELFFGEGSRLTVL.

This clone has a single count. The genes are TRBV18 and TRBJ2-5, with a tentative D call TRBD2 (6 bases). The CDR3 has 14 residues. V was clipped by 3 bases and J by 5 bases, with 13 bases between them. CDR1 and CDR2 from the germline V gene are KGHSH and LQKENI. The CDR3 bases are TGTGCCAGCTCACCGAGCGGAGGGATGGAGACCCAGTACTTC. Its protein product is CASSPSGGMETQYF.

The genes are TRBV11-2 and TRBJ2-5; weak D call: TRBD1 (7 bases). Germline lookup yields CDR1 SGHAT and CDR2 FQNNGV. V lost 4 bases, J lost 4 bases, and 19 bases lay in between. This CDR3 contains 16 residues. CDR3 nucleotide sequence: TGTGCCAGCAGCTCCACCAGGGGGGCCAGGAGAGAGACCCAGTACTTC. This encodes CASSSTRGARRETQYF.

The chain employs TRBV7-8 and TRBJ2-1, with D possibly matching TRBD1 (5 bases). The germline V gene has CDR1 SGHVS and CDR2 FQNEAQ. The CDR3 contains 15 residues. V was clipped by 7 bases and J by 6 bases, with 19 bases between them. CDR3 sequence: CASNFWQGNFNEQFF. CDR3 bases: TGTGCCAGCAACTTCTGGCAGGGAAATTTCAATGAGCAGTTCTTC.

The J gene is TRBJ2-7, the V gene TRBV19; 11 nucleotides line up with TRBD2. Unmatched junction bases numbered 16, after V lost 5 bases and J lost 4 bases. Germline V gene data show CDR1 as LNHDA and CDR2 as SQIVND (reference sequence). The CDR3 extends over 18 amino acids. CDR3 amino acids: CASSVALAGGPPGYEQYF. DNA of the CDR3: TGTGCCAGTAGTGTTGCTCTAGCGGGAGGCCCGCCAGGGTACGAGCAGTACTTC.

The CDR3 bases are TGTGCCAGTAGCATGATAACAGGGGGAAACGAGCAGTACTTC. Protein product: CASSMITGGNEQYF. This chain uses TRBV19 with TRBJ2-7; 8 positions match TRBD1. Germline V CDR1 and CDR2: LNHDA, SQIVND (reference sequence). CDR3 length: 14 amino acids. Trimming at V came to 6 bases and at J to 5 bases, leaving 9 bases not matched to a gene.

The chain joins TRBV19 to TRBJ2-7; D is unclear. Trimming removed 1 base at V and 1 base at J, with 11 bases between. CDR1 is LNHDA and CDR2 is SQIVND in the germline V gene (reference sequence). CDR3 size: 15 residues. The CDR3 reads CASSIVTDHSYEQYF. CDR3 sequence (DNA): TGTGCCAGTAGTATAGTCACGGACCATTCCTACGAGCAGTACTTC.

The chain couples TRBV9 to TRBJ2-5; 9 bases line up with TRBD1. Unmatched junction bases numbered 5, after V lost 0 bases and J lost 5 bases. Germline CDR1 SGDLS, CDR2 YYNGEE. There are 15 residues in the CDR3. The CDR3, as DNA: TGTGCCAGCAGCGTAGCGCCGACAGGGGGGGAGACCCAGTACTTC. Its translation is CASSVAPTGGETQYF.

This clone was counted at least ten times. This rearrangement joins TRBV10-3 to TRBJ2-7; TRBD2 aligns across 11 bases. Germline CDR1 reads ENHRY; CDR2 reads SYGVKD. V lost 5 bases to trimming and J lost 5 bases; unmatched junction nucleotides: 8. The CDR3 loop spans 15 amino acids. CDR3 DNA sequence: TGTGCCATCAGTAACCGATTAGCGGGGGGGCACGAGCAGTACTTC. This gives the protein CAISNRLAGGHEQYF.

The chain carries TRBV13 and TRBJ1-4, with 10 positions matching TRBD1. After removal of 4 bases from V and 8 bases from J, the junction contained 4 bases not matched to a gene. Per the germline V gene, CDR1 is PRHDT and CDR2 is FYEKMQ (reference sequence). CDR3 size: 14 residues. The CDR3 loop reads CASSSGQGGEKLFF. The CDR3 DNA follows: TGTGCCAGCAGCTCCGGACAGGGGGGGGAAAAACTGTTTTTT.

CDR3 DNA sequence: TGTGCCAGTAGGAGTAGCTCCTACAATGAGCAGTTCTTC. As protein: CASRSSSYNEQFF. The genes are TRBV19 and TRBJ2-1; no firm D call. The CDR3 consists of 13 residues. Trimming stripped 6 bases from V and 0 bases from J, with 6 bases between. Germline V CDR1 and CDR2: LNHDA, SQIVND (reference sequence). The full variable domain, rest sourced from reference TRBV19 and TRBJ2-1, is DGGITQSPKYLFRKEGQNVTLSCEQNLNHDAMYWYRQDPGQGLRLIYYSQIVNDFQKGDIAEGYSVSREKKESFPLTVTSAQKNPTAFYLCASRSSSYNEQFFGPGTRLTVL.

This clone was detected once. The chain links TRBV7-3 to TRBJ1-1; D remains ambiguous. This CDR3 spans 12 amino acids. Germline V gene sequence: CDR1 SGHTA, CDR2 FQGTGA. The germline V and J ends were trimmed by 5 bases and 5 bases, with 9 bases remaining between them. The CDR3 loop reads CASSRLGTEAFF. Here the CDR3 DNA reads TGTGCCAGCAGCCGGCTGGGGACTGAAGCTTTCTTT.

This chain connects TRBV29-1 to TRBJ2-7; 8 positions agree with TRBD1. The length of the CDR3 is 14 residues. Germline CDR1 is SQVTM and CDR2 is ANQGSEA. V lost 2 bases, J lost 0 bases, and 3 bases stayed unmatched. The CDR3 sequence: CSVERTGSSYEQYF. CDR3 nucleotide sequence: TGCAGCGTTGAAAGGACAGGGAGCTCCTACGAGCAGTACTTC.

This clone was seen once. The chain combines TRBV5-5 with TRBJ1-3; D is unclear. Germline assignment: CDR1 SGHKS and CDR2 YYEKEE (reference sequence). This CDR3 region has 15 residues. V lost 0 bases, J lost 0 bases, and 7 bases lay in between. The CDR3 sequence: CASSLGAGSGNTIYF. Here the CDR3 DNA reads TGTGCCAGCAGCTTGGGGGCTGGCTCTGGAAACACCATATATTTT. The complete variable domain, with remaining parts taken from reference TRBV5-5 and TRBJ1-3, reads DAGVTQSPTHLIKTRGQQVTLRCSPISGHKSVSWYQQVLGQGPQFIFQYYEKEERGRGNFPDRFSARQFPNYSSELNVNALLLGDSALYLCASSLGAGSGNTIYFGEGSWLTVV.